These 16 T cell receptor beta chains were all obtained from the same sample, sequenced in a study of blood T cells in healthy people across ages. A second PCR, run for about 7 to 11 cycles, used a sample-barcoded 5' primer plus a J-beta primer mix. Via MiXCR, TCRdb re-called the 5' RACE reads, giving one row per CDR3 protein. The sample lists hundreds of thousands of distinct CDR3 sequences, around 43% seen once, with nearly 20% in the top ten. The sequencing sample was made of blood. Receptors were obtained from a man in his sixties in good health.

The chain joins TRBV6-6 to TRBJ1-4; possibly TRBD1 for D (6 bases). Germline V lookup: CDR1 MNHNY, CDR2 SVGAGI (reference sequence). V was trimmed by 4 bases and J by 0 bases, leaving 9 bases between them. The CDR3 extends over 15 amino acids. In nucleotides, the CDR3 is TGTGCCAGCAGTTTACAGGGTACAACTAATGAAAAACTGTTTTTT. Translating it yields CASSLQGTTNEKLFF.

This chain uses TRBV6-2 or TRBV6-3 with TRBJ2-5; D is unclear. The CDR3 has 14 residues. Germline V gene sequence: CDR1 MNHEY, CDR2 SVGEGT. Trimming took off 6 bases at V and 2 bases at J, with 13 bases between the two ends. CDR3 nucleotides: TGTGCCAGCAGCCAACCGGGCCTTCAAGAGACCCAGTACTTC. Its translation: CASSQPGLQETQYF.

This clonotype was recorded once. The V gene is TRBV7-8, the J gene TRBJ2-1, with D maybe TRBD2 (7 bases). The CDR3 contains 16 residues. V was trimmed by 6 bases and J by 3 bases, leaving 18 bases between them. In germline, CDR1 is SGHVS, CDR2 FQNEAQ. This chain's CDR3 is CASRTKRGANYNEQFF. The CDR3 DNA is TGTGCCAGCAGAACGAAACGGGGGGCCAACTACAATGAGCAGTTCTTC.

This clonotype was seen a few times. The chain couples TRBV14 to TRBJ2-5; 9 nucleotides match TRBD1. The CDR3 is 15 residues long. After removal of 3 bases from V and 3 bases from J, the junction contained 5 bases not matched to a gene. The germline CDR1 and CDR2 sequences are SGHDN and FVKESK. CDR3: CASSQLTGGKETQYF. The CDR3 coding sequence is TGTGCCAGCAGCCAGTTGACAGGGGGTAAAGAGACCCAGTACTTC.

The rearrangement joins TRBV12-3 or TRBV12-4 to TRBJ2-5; D is ambiguous. Deletions cut 1 base from V and 5 bases from J, with 14 bases between. The CDR3 is made up of 15 amino acids. CDR3 region: CASSLVRAGIETQYF. CDR3 sequence (DNA): TGTGCCAGCAGTTTAGTCCGGGCAGGTATTGAGACCCAGTACTTC.

This rearrangement joins TRBV28 to TRBJ2-5, with a possible D match to TRBD1 (5 bases). This CDR3 comprises 15 residues. Trimming took off 5 bases at V and 1 base at J, with 14 bases between the two ends. From germline, CDR1 is MDHEN and CDR2 SYDVKM. The CDR3 nucleotides read TGTGCCAGCAGTCCCCAGGGAAGCGCCCAAGAGACCCAGTACTTC. It codes for CASSPQGSAQETQYF.

This chain connects TRBV29-1 to TRBJ1-4; D perhaps matches TRBD1 (6 bases). The length of the CDR3 is 13 residues. The germline CDR1 and CDR2 sequences are SQVTM and ANQGSEA. Deletions cut 6 bases from V and 7 bases from J, with 15 bases between. DNA for the CDR3: TGCAGCGTCGCCCTTCTGGACAGTGAAAAACTGTTTTTT. This sequence encodes CSVALLDSEKLFF.

This clonotype was observed a few times. J is TRBJ2-7 and V is TRBV20-1; tentative D call: TRBD2 (5 bases). The CDR3 runs 15 residues. Trimming removed 0 bases from V and 2 bases from J, with 14 bases in between. Germline values: CDR1 DFQATT, CDR2 SNEGSKA (reference sequence). This CDR3 reads CSARDMSAGTYEQYF. In DNA form, the CDR3 reads TGCAGTGCTAGAGATATGAGCGCGGGTACCTACGAGCAGTACTTC.

This sequence joins TRBV12-3 or TRBV12-4 and TRBJ2-3; 8 bases align to TRBD2. Trimming cost V 5 bases and J 0 bases; bases outside gene matches: 13. The CDR3 covers 18 residues. In DNA, the CDR3 is TGTGCCAGCAGTCCATCCATAGAACTAGCGGATAGCACAGATACGCAGTATTTT. It codes for CASSPSIELADSTDTQYF.

The chain employs TRBV27 and TRBJ2-3, with 11 bases matching TRBD2. Germline CDR1 is MNHEY and CDR2 is SMNVEV (reference sequence). After removal of 6 bases from V and 4 bases from J, the junction contained 9 bases not matched to a gene. The CDR3 loop spans 16 amino acids. The CDR3 sequence: CASSTLAGELADTQYF. The CDR3 DNA is TGTGCCAGCAGCACACTAGCGGGGGAACTCGCAGATACGCAGTATTTT.

This clonotype was counted between two and nine times. The V call is TRBV7-8, the J call TRBJ2-1; 7 bases line up with TRBD1. The CDR3 length is 15 residues. J gave up 6 bases and V 7 bases, and 12 bases lay outside the gene matches. The germline V gene has CDR1 SGHVS and CDR2 FQNEAQ. CDR3 nucleotide sequence: TGTGCCAGCACCCTTAGCCGGCAGGGGGTCAATGAGCAGTTCTTC. Its translation: CASTLSRQGVNEQFF.

This chain links TRBV25-1 with TRBJ1-4; 7 bases align to TRBD1. J lost 4 bases, V lost 1 base, and 3 bases had no gene match. Germline V gene sequence: CDR1 MGHDK, CDR2 SYGVNS. The CDR3 length is 15 residues. The CDR3, as DNA: TGTGCCAGCAGTGAATTGGGACAGTATAATGAAAAACTGTTTTTT. Translation: CASSELGQYNEKLFF.

The chain combines TRBV9 with TRBJ1-2; D is possibly TRBD1 (5 bases). The germline V gene encodes CDR1 SGDLS and CDR2 YYNGEE. The CDR3 runs 15 residues. Trimming removed 2 bases at V and 4 bases at J, with 15 bases between. In DNA, the CDR3 is TGTGCCAGCAGCGTGGGGGTGGGGAGCTTCTATGGCTACACCTTC. Its translation is CASSVGVGSFYGYTF.

This clonotype has more than one count but fewer than ten. CDR3 region: CASSEWLNGDAETQYF. The CDR3 bases are TGTGCCAGCAGTGAATGGCTAAACGGGGACGCGGAGACCCAGTACTTC. The chain combines TRBV25-1 with TRBJ2-5, with D possibly being TRBD1 or TRBD2 (5 bases each). V gave up 1 base and J gave up 5 bases, with 17 bases separating them. This CDR3 is 16 amino acids long. The germline V gene has CDR1 MGHDK and CDR2 SYGVNS.

V and J are TRBV9 and TRBJ2-2; weak D call: TRBD2 (6 bases). The germline V and J ends were trimmed by 0 bases and 5 bases, with 14 bases remaining between them. The germline V gene has CDR1 SGDLS and CDR2 YYNGEE. There are 16 residues in the CDR3. The CDR3 region is CASSVGGAGGTGELFF. The DNA of the CDR3 is TGTGCCAGCAGCGTAGGCGGGGCAGGAGGGACCGGGGAGCTGTTTTTT. Complete variable domain (other parts from reference TRBV9 and TRBJ2-2): DSGVTQTPKHLITATGQRVTLRCSPRSGDLSVYWYQQSLDQGLQFLIQYYNGEERAKGNILERFSAQQFPDLHSELNLSSLELGDSALYFCASSVGGAGGTGELFFGEGSRLTVL.

The rearrangement links TRBV20-1 to TRBJ1-6; TRBD1 might be the D (6 bases). Trimming shortened V by 2 bases and J by 7 bases, and 12 bases separated the two germline ends. Germline V gene sequence: CDR1 DFQATT, CDR2 SNEGSKA (reference sequence). The CDR3 loop spans 14 amino acids. The CDR3 DNA is TGCAGTGCTAGAATCCCAGGGGACAATTCACCCCTCCACTTT. This encodes CSARIPGDNSPLHF.